The rows below give T cell receptor beta chains drawn from one sample of a study of quantifying T cell responses using KT2 cells. TCRdb reprocessed the UMI-ligation and nested PCR reads with MiXCR, giving one entry per CDR3 protein. The sample has around 30,000 distinct CDR3 sequences, around 10% seen once; the top ten hold about 9.9%. Material: PBMCs spiked with cells of the T cell clone KT2. These receptors originate from a human donor. Each CDR3 is given with its conserved first and last residue. The order of the fields is J gene, clone size, V gene, D gene, CDR3 DNA, CDR3 protein. D genes are given only for firm matches. Clone size appears in some rows only: once, few, many, or a class for an expanded clone.

>TRBJ1-4|many|TRBV20-1|.
TGCAGTGCTAGTAACCCCCGGGGATCTAATGAAAAACTGTTTTTT
CSASNPRGSNEKLFF
>TRBJ2-3|many|TRBV13|TRBD2
TGTGCCAGCAGCTTAGGGACTAGCGGTGAACCAGATACGCAGTATTTT
CASSLGTSGEPDTQYF
>TRBJ2-5|once|TRBV7-2|TRBD2
TGTGCCAGCAGCTTAGGTTTCGAGCGGGAGGCCCAAGAGACCCAGTACTTC
CASSLGFEREAQETQYF
>TRBJ2-7|.|TRBV9|TRBD2
TGTGCCAGCAGCGCAGGACTAGCTCCTTCCTACGAGCAGTACTTC
CASSAGLAPSYEQYF
>TRBJ2-1|many|TRBV20-1|TRBD1
TGCAGTGCTAGGGGGAGACAGGGGCCAAAAAATGAGCAGTTCTTC
CSARGRQGPKNEQFF
>TRBJ2-7|.|TRBV7-9|TRBD1
TGTGCCAGCAGCTTATGGGGCCGGGACAGAAACTACGAGCAGTACTTC
CASSLWGRDRNYEQYF
>TRBJ1-1|few|TRBV3-1|.
TGTGCCAGCAGCCTAGATCCGCTCGGCACTGAAGCTTTCTTT
CASSLDPLGTEAFF
>TRBJ2-3|.|TRBV7-8|TRBD2
TGTGCCAGCAGCTTAGTTGCGGGGGGAGGCACAGATACGCAGTATTTT
CASSLVAGGGTDTQYF
>TRBJ2-6|few|TRBV6-1|.
TGTGCCAGCAGTGAAAAGAGCTCTGGGGCCAACGTCCTGACTTTC
CASSEKSSGANVLTF
>TRBJ2-7|.|TRBV7-9|.
TGTGCCAGCAGCTTAGCGGAGGGAACCGGCGAGCAGTACTTC
CASSLAEGTGEQYF
>TRBJ2-7|many|TRBV6-5|TRBD2
TGTGCCAGCAGGGCACTAGCGGGTACTTCCTACGAGCAGTACTTC
CASRALAGTSYEQYF
>TRBJ1-2|few|TRBV7-9|.
TGTGCCAGCAGCTTGGACGTTATCCGCGGCTACACCTTC
CASSLDVIRGYTF
>TRBJ2-7|.|TRBV20-1|.
TGCAGTGCTAGTCCCGGGTACGAGCAGTACTTC
CSASPGYEQYF
>TRBJ1-1|.|TRBV29-1|.
TGCAGCGTTGCACCAGTTCTCTTGAACACTGAAGCTTTCTTT
CSVAPVLLNTEAFF
>TRBJ2-1|many|TRBV29-1|.
TGCAGCGTTATAGGTCGAGGGGCGGTAGGGCAGTTCTTC
CSVIGRGAVGQFF
>TRBJ1-3|.|TRBV6-2/TRBV6-3|.
TGTGCCAGCAGCAGGAGCCGAAACACCATATATTTT
CASSRSRNTIYF
>TRBJ1-1|few|TRBV5-1|TRBD1
TGCGCCAGCAGCTTGGACGGACAGGGTTCGAACACTGAAGCTTTCTTT
CASSLDGQGSNTEAFF
>TRBJ2-1|few|TRBV7-3|.
TGTGCCAGCAGCCAGGGGGGCTACAATGAGCAGTTCTTC
CASSQGGYNEQFF
>TRBJ1-1|.|TRBV12-3/TRBV12-4|TRBD1
TGTGCCAGCAGTATTACAGGGGAACCCGAAGCTTTCTTT
CASSITGEPEAFF
>TRBJ2-7|many|TRBV29-1|.
TGCAGCGTCCAGATCAATCGGGGACCCCCCTACGAGCAGTACTTC
CSVQINRGPPYEQYF
>TRBJ2-1|.|TRBV5-1|.
TGCGCCAGAAGCTGGAGGGGGACAGTAGACAATGAGCAGTTCTTC
CARSWRGTVDNEQFF
>TRBJ2-1|few|TRBV5-1|.
TGCGCCAGCAGCTTGGGAGACAGGCACCTTGACAATGAGCAGTTCTTC
CASSLGDRHLDNEQFF
>TRBJ2-7|medium-sized|TRBV29-1|.
TGCAGCGTTGGAGGGAAGTACTTC
CSVGGKYF
>TRBJ1-2|few|TRBV12-3/TRBV12-4|.
TGTGCCAGCAGTTTCAGTCGTCAGGGTGATGGCTACACCTTC
CASSFSRQGDGYTF